Sequencing of this TCR beta chain was carried out in a study of follicular helper T cells after annual influenza vaccination. The CDR3 length is 15 residues. The V gene's germline CDR1 is MDHEN and CDR2 SYDVKM. V lost 4 bases, J lost 4 bases, and 3 bases stayed unmatched. Specified time point: 2015-2016 season, 7 days after influenza vaccination. General study findings and limits: ICOS-CD38- cTfh most often held earlier Day 7 ICOS+CD38+ clones. Yearly vaccinations repeatedly recalled conserved clonotypes in ICOS+CD38+ cTfh. Productive TCRB sequences came from only roughly 9.5-22% of cells.

Using immunoSEQ multiplex PCR, the repertoire was profiled, and TCRdb retains in-frame clones only, with some absent. The sample has around 7,100 clones, approximately 90% seen once; the top ten hold 0.55% to 0.8%. This clone was seen a single time. Its antigen is not identified. Sequencing was performed on CXCR5+ CD38- circulating T follicular helper cells from blood, taken 7 days after influenza vaccination. Subset reported: circulating Tfh, non-naive CD4+CXCR5+PD-1+ (ICOS+CD38+ or ICOS-CD38-). The chain joins TRBV28 to TRBJ2-1; 11 bases agree with TRBD2. This clonotype originated in an adult who received the influenza vaccine. CDR3 amino acids: CASSSSGRIYNEQFF. CDR3 sequence (DNA): TGTGCCAGCAGTTCTAGCGGGAGGATATACAATGAGCAGTTCTTC.